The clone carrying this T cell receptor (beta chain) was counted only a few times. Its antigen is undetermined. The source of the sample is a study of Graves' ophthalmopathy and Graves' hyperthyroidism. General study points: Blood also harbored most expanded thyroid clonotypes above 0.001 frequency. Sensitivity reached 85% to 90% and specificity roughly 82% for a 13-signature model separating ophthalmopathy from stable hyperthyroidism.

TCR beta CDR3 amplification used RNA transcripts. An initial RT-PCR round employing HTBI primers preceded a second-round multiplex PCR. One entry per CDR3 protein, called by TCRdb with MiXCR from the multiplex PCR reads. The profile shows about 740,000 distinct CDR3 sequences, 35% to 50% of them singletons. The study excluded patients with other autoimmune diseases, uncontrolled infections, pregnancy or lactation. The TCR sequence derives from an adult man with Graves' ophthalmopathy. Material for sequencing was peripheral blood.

The CDR3 sequence: CASSPTLTYEQYF. The CDR3 bases are TGTGCCAGTAGTCCCACCCTCACCTACGAGCAGTACTTC. The chain combines TRBV19 with TRBJ2-7; no clear D. The germline gives CDR1 LNHDA, CDR2 SQIVND (reference sequence). The CDR3 contains 13 residues. Trimming removed 5 bases from V and 2 bases from J, with 10 bases in between.